This TCR beta chain was documented in a study of regulatory T cells in long-lasting Graves disease. This CDR3 is 14 amino acids long. V trimming: 1 base; J trimming: 9 bases; junction bases outside the gene matches: 8. Germline V gene lookup returns CDR1 LGHDT and CDR2 YNNKEL (reference sequence). Time point defined: newly diagnosed GD, antithyroid drugs for less than 3 months. RNA isolated from PBMCs was used to make the TCR library. Building of the TCR beta libraries involved iRepertoire HTBI primers and Arm-PCR of CDR3 regions. A single record per CDR3 protein comes from TCRdb applying MiXCR to the multiplex PCR reads. The sample includes roughly 560,000 distinct CDR3 sequences, 16% of them seen just once. This clonotype was seen many times. Another study also made use of these data, one on T cells in Graves' hyperthyroidism and ophthalmopathy.

This sample comprised peripheral blood mononuclear cells (PBMCs), obtained at new diagnosis, from a patient treated with antithyroid drugs. The source of this sequence is a woman aged 35-65 years with Graves disease. The chain has TRBV3-1 and TRBJ2-5; 7 bases match TRBD2. The CDR3 region has the DNA TGTGCCAGCAGCCAAGTTTTCAGCGGGGAGGCCCAGTACTTC. This gives the protein CASSQVFSGEAQYF.